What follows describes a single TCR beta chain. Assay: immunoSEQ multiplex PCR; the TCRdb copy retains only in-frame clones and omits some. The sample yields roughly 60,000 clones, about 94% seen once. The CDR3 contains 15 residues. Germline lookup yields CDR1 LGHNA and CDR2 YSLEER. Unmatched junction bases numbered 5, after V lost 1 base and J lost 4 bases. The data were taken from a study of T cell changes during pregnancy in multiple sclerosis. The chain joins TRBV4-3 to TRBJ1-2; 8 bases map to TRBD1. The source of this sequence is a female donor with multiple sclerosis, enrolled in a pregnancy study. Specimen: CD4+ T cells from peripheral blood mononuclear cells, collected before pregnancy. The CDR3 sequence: CASSQAGDRGYGYTF. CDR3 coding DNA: TGCGCCAGCAGCCAAGCAGGAGACAGGGGCTATGGCTACACCTTC.